This T cell receptor beta chain emerged from a study of blood T cell repertoires in COVID-19. Whole-study context: Samples taken during acute and convalescent COVID-19 were collected in the United States, Italy and Spain.

Per the original data handling: Reference gene primers were amplified, and this amplification served to estimate nucleated cell counts. The data were produced by immunoSEQ multiplex PCR, yet TCRdb's version contains in-frame clones alone and is incomplete. The V and J calls and the clone size are those of that table, but D and trimming were determined from the DNA. The sample holds 200,000 or so clones, approximately 80% seen once. Specimen: peripheral blood. The receptor was isolated from a woman aged 55-69 years who had recovered from COVID-19.

This CDR3 reads CASSWATRSYNEQFF. Here the CDR3 DNA reads TGTGCCAGCAGTTGGGCCACCCGCTCCTACAATGAGCAGTTCTTC. V usage is TRBV5-6 and J usage is TRBJ2-1; D not resolved. The CDR3 runs to 15 residues. Trimming left V 5 bases short and J 0 bases short, with 12 bases between. From germline, CDR1 is SGHDT and CDR2 YYEEEE.